This is a list of T cell receptor beta chains from one sample in a study of identifying expanded T cells in peripheral blood. Clones were sequenced by immunoSEQ multiplex PCR, and TCRdb holds only the in-frame ones, with some missing. The sample contains tens of thousands of clones, approximately 84% of which appear only once. The specimen sequenced was blood. The receptor source for this set is a person between 18 and 75 years old in good health. Each CDR3 is given with its conserved first and last residue. A D gene is named only where the DNA matches it firmly. For some rows the clone size is stated as once, few or many, or as a class when expanded; others skip it.

j_gene | abundance | v_gene | len | d_gene | CDR3aa | CDR3nt
TRBJ2-7 | once | TRBV5-6 | 14 | - | CASSLGVDRYEQYF | TGTGCCAGCAGCTTGGGGGTAGACAGGTACGAGCAGTACTTC
TRBJ1-4 | once | TRBV4-2 | 18 | - | CASSQETPGRSINEKLFF | TGTGCCAGCAGCCAAGAGACCCCAGGACGGAGCATAAATGAAAAACTGTTTTTT
TRBJ1-3 | - | TRBV10-3 | 15 | TRBD1 | CAISEQGGAGNTIYF | TGTGCCATCAGTGAACAGGGGGGGGCTGGAAACACCATATATTTT
TRBJ2-5 | - | TRBV7-2 | 13 | - | CASSLGPTGTQYF | TGTGCCAGCAGCTTAGGGCCCACTGGGACCCAGTACTTC
TRBJ2-1 | - | TRBV7-2 | 14 | - | CASSPGYLKNEQFF | TGTGCCAGCAGCCCCGGGTACTTGAAAAATGAGCAGTTCTTC
TRBJ2-5 | - | TRBV7-3 | 13 | - | CASSLWPGETQYF | TGTGCCAGCAGCTTATGGCCAGGAGAGACCCAGTACTTC
TRBJ1-6 | - | TRBV27 | 15 | TRBD1 | CASSPGTGGISPLHF | TGTGCCAGCAGTCCCGGGACAGGGGGAATTTCACCCCTCCACTTT
TRBJ1-1 | - | TRBV11-2 | 13 | - | CASSLARNTEAFF | TGTGCCAGCAGCTTAGCAAGGAACACTGAAGCTTTCTTT
TRBJ1-5 | few | TRBV29-1 | 12 | - | CSVVEGNQPQHF | TGCAGCGTTGTAGAAGGCAATCAGCCCCAGCATTTT
TRBJ2-1 | - | TRBV7-3 | 15 | - | CASSLDRTIQQEQFF | TGTGCCAGCAGCTTAGACCGGACTATACAACAGGAGCAGTTCTTC
TRBJ1-3 | few | TRBV11-2 | 16 | TRBD1 | CASSLAMTGYGNTIYF | TGTGCCAGCAGCTTAGCCATGACAGGGTATGGAAACACCATATATTTT